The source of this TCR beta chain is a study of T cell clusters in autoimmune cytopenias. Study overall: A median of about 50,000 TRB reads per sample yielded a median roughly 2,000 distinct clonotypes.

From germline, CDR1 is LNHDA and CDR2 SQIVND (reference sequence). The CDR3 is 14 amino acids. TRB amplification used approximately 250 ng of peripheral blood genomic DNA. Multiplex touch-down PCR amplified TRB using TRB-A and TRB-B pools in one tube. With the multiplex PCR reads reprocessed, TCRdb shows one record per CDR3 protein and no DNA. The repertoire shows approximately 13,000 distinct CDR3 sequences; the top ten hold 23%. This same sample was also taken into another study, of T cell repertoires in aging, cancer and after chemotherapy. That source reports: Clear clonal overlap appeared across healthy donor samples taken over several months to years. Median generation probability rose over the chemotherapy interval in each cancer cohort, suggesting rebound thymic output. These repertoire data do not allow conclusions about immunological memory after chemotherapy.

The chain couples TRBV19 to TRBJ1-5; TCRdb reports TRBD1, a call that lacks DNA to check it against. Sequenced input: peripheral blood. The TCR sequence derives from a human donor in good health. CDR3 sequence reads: CASSGQGPGGPQHF.